This T cell receptor beta chain was obtained from a study of T cell repertoires in cytomegalovirus infection. Turning to the study itself: Public signatures in TCR beta pointed to CMV infection and matching HLA type. Overall study findings and caveats: HLA-C-restricted TCR beta clonotypes specific for CMV led the ex vivo response. People with CMV and the relevant HLA were identified by cumulative public TCR beta family frequency.

This clonotype has more than one count but fewer than ten. Antigen: not known. The CDR3 is 17 residues long. V dropped 0 bases and J dropped 2 bases, with 15 bases sitting between them. Germline-derived CDR1 and CDR2 are LNHNV and YYDKDF (reference sequence). TCRdb re-derived calls from the reads in MiXCR, one entry per CDR3 protein. The sample contains more than 45,000 distinct CDR3 sequences, around 34% of which appear only once. Sequenced sample: PBMCs, sequenced either directly or after in vitro stimulation (not recorded which). This TCR was recovered from a human donor in good health (CMV status not recorded). Some clones in this sample may be carry-over from other donors' samples. The V gene is TRBV15, the J gene TRBJ2-3; D might be TRBD1 (6 bases). CDR3 DNA sequence: TGTGCCACCAGCAGAGAAGGCCAGGGACAATCCACAGATACGCAGTATTTT. Protein sequence: CATSREGQGQSTDTQYF.